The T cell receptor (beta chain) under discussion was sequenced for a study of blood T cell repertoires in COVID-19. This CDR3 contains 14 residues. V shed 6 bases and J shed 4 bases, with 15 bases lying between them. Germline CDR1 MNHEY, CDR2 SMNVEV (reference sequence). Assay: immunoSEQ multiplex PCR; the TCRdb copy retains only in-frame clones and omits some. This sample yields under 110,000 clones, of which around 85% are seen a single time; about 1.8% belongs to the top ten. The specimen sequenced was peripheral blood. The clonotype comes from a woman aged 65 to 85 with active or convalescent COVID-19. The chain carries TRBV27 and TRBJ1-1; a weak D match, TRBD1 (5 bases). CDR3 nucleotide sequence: TGTGCCAGCAGAACAGGCCGCGGGGGCACTGAAGCTTTCTTT. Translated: CASRTGRGGTEAFF.